This TCR beta chain was observed in a study of T cells in Graves' hyperthyroidism and ophthalmopathy (dated by TCRdb to about 2019). A note on the overall study: Peripheral blood was sampled at the time of initial diagnosis, prior to any treatment. To identify distinguishing TCR V-J signatures, a discovery cohort of about 100 patients was used, comprising under 45 with Graves' ophthalmopathy and some 60 with stable Graves' hyperthyroidism. Prospective prediction of ophthalmopathy was tested in an independent validation cohort of 18 to 20 hyperthyroidism patients and 17 patients who later progressed to ophthalmopathy. The 100 or so discovery patients were divided at random into training and test sets in a 7:3 ratio. Thyroid tissue and blood T-cell repertoires from several Graves' hyperthyroidism patients were also compared in the study. After sampling, hyperthyroidism patients received methimazole starting at 30 mg daily, and ophthalmopathy patients received high-dose intravenous methylprednisolone. The paper reports TCR Vbeta CDR3 sequencing of 140 or so peripheral blood samples: approximately 41 ophthalmopathy, fewer than 80 hyperthyroidism and approximately 17 progressor patients. The paper as a whole reports these results and caveats: In validation, progression to ophthalmopathy was predicted by the model with approximately 67% sensitivity and nearly 75% specificity, a median of 6.5 months before onset. Most expanded thyroid clonotypes (frequency above 0.001) were also detected in blood, suggesting blood repertoires may reflect thyroid immune responses. Sample size was not statistically predetermined, and blinding of investigators to group allocation was not performed. In cross-validation, a model built on a 13 V-J signature told ophthalmopathy apart from stable hyperthyroidism with approximately 91% sensitivity and 81% to 82% specificity, and in testing the same model reached 80%/75%.

Amplification of TCR beta CDR3 regions was carried out from RNA transcripts. The TCR CDR3 was subjected to a first round of RT-PCR using the HTBI primer set and the Qiagen OneStep RT-PCR kit. Libraries were constructed in a second round of multiplex PCR, after which size selection and purification were performed. The libraries were sequenced on an Illumina HiSeq2000 using paired-end 100 bp reads. Per the source publication's procedure: SOAPnuke was used to process the raw data, with reads discarded if the reads contained adapters or uncalled bases, had a mean Phred below 15, or lacked an exact constant-primer or identifier match. COPE v1.2.5 was used to merge high-quality paired reads, and clonotypes were defined as unique nucleotide sequences. MiTCR v1.1 was used to align the clonotypes against IMGT TRBV, TRBD and TRBJ reference segments. The analysis included only V-J combinations with a frequency above 0.0001, which together covered around 99% of the repertoires. The TCS score was defined as the ratio of F50 (clonal expansion) to E x V (chaos), calculated using BLOSUM62-based TCRdist between CDR3 peptides within each V-J. Welch's t-statistics and random forest reduced fewer than 600 V-J features to 13, which were used in a naive Bayes classifier (R e1071). The public reads were run again by TCRdb, first through fastp at Q25 and then through MiXCR, and only productive beta chains were kept. Records with the same CDR3 protein are collapsed into one entry carrying the most frequent genes and DNA. In this record, the V and J calls reflect TCRdb's handling and not the investigators' own analysis. Recorded for this sample are around 380,000 distinct CDR3 sequences; approximately 12% of them occurred a single time. The top ten clones comprise around 20% of the sample.

Comments on this clonotype: The antigen this receptor binds is unknown. No base-level quality is on record; no much larger clone is a single base apart.

Hyperthyroidism patients were aged 18 to 65 years and newly diagnosed, with disease duration of less than 2 months. The study excluded patients with uncontrolled infections, other autoimmune diseases, pregnancy or lactation. Diagnoses were based on clinical symptoms, serum thyroxine and TRAb, thyroid ultrasound and orbital computed tomography. Blood from progressor patients was collected at the time of first diagnosis with hyperthyroidism, before any ophthalmopathy symptoms had appeared. PBMCs were separated from 10 ml of fresh peripheral blood using Ficoll-Paque density gradient centrifugation. Patients classed as progressors first received a Graves' hyperthyroidism diagnosis and then went on to develop ophthalmopathy during follow-up. Trizol reagent was used to extract total RNA, and RNA quality was then checked on an Agilent 2100 Bioanalyzer. Counted from cysteine to phenylalanine, this CDR3 has 11 amino acids. Left in the record is the CDR3 DNA by itself, 33 bases read in frame from the first base. The V end gives up 6 bases and the J end 15 bases, leaving 5 bases in the junction not matched to a gene. Sequences MDHEN (CDR1) and SYDVKM (CDR2) are obtained from the germline V gene.

The TCR sequence derives from a young man with Graves' hyperthyroidism that later progressed to Graves' ophthalmopathy. Sequenced material: blood. The rearrangement combines TRBV28 with TRBJ2-2; the junction holds 9 bases that match TRBD1. The nucleotide sequence is given as TGTGCCAGCAGGGGACAGGGAGGATTGTTTTTT. Translated, it gives CASRGQGGLFF.